A selection of T cell receptor beta chains follows, all from one sample in a study of control samples from healthy donors and cancer patients. Clones were read by immunoSEQ multiplex PCR, and TCRdb kept only the in-frame ones, dropping some. Of 65,000 to 100,000 clones in the sample, around 87% are singletons; the top ten hold over 15%. Sequenced material: blood. The origin of the receptors is a man between 45 and 60 years old in good health. The CDR3 runs from the conserved cysteine through the conserved F or W. A D gene is named only where the DNA matches it firmly. Some rows mark clone size as missing; the rest say once, few, many or name a class of expanded clone.

>few|TRBV4-3|.|TRBJ2-2
TGCGCCAGCAGCCAAGATAGGCTGACCGGGGAGCTGTTTTTT
CASSQDRLTGELFF
>once|TRBV11-2|TRBD2|TRBJ2-5
TGTGCCAGCAGCTTTGGTGGGGAGGGGACCCAGTACTTC
CASSFGGEGTQYF
>.|TRBV13|TRBD2|TRBJ2-3
TGTGCCAGCAGATTAAATCCGGGACTAGCGGGAAGGGCAGATACGCAGTATTTT
CASRLNPGLAGRADTQYF
>.|TRBV9|TRBD2|TRBJ2-7
TGTGCCAGCAGCGTCGGTAGCGGGTCTACCTACGAGCAGTACTTC
CASSVGSGSTYEQYF
>.|TRBV7-6|.|TRBJ2-2
TGTGCCAGCAGCTTAGCGGGGGGGACATTCGCGAACACCGGGGAGCTGTTTTTT
CASSLAGGTFANTGELFF
>.|TRBV6-5|.|TRBJ1-5
TGTGCCAGCAGCCGTGATTACAATCAGCCCCAGCATTTT
CASSRDYNQPQHF
>.|TRBV10-1|.|TRBJ2-5
TGCGCCAGCGGTGACGGACAGCAAGAGACCCAGTACTTC
CASGDGQQETQYF
>.|TRBV4-1|.|TRBJ1-3
TGCGCCAGCAGCCAAGGGTTCTCCTCTGGAAACACCATATATTTT
CASSQGFSSGNTIYF
>.|TRBV2|TRBD1|TRBJ1-4
TGTGCCAGCAACCTAGGGACAGGGGGCGAAAAACTGTTTTTT
CASNLGTGGEKLFF
>.|TRBV7-2|.|TRBJ1-5
TGTGCCAGCAGCTTTGTGGAGAGGAATCAGCCCCAGCATTTT
CASSFVERNQPQHF
>.|TRBV9|TRBD1|TRBJ2-1
TGTGCCAGCGGGTTGGGGACAGCCTCCTACAATGAGCAGTTCTTC
CASGLGTASYNEQFF
>.|TRBV12-5|.|TRBJ1-2
TGTGCTAGTGGTGAGATACCTCCAAGTGGCTACACCTTC
CASGEIPPSGYTF
>.|TRBV6-4|.|TRBJ1-1
TGTGCCAGCAGGCGGACACTAATGAACACTGAAGCTTTCTTT
CASRRTLMNTEAFF
>.|TRBV15|TRBD2|TRBJ2-7
TGTGCCACCAGCAGAGAACTAGCGGCCGGCGAGCAGTACTTC
CATSRELAAGEQYF
>.|TRBV20-1|.|TRBJ1-1
TGCAGTGCTAGCGGAGGGAGAGCAGCTTTCTTT
CSASGGRAAFF
>.|TRBV12-3/TRBV12-4|.|TRBJ1-1
TGTGCCAGCAGCCCAGGATCCTACTCTGAAGCTTTCTTT
CASSPGSYSEAFF
>once|TRBV6-4|.|TRBJ1-2
TGTGCCAGCAGTGAAGCAGAAGTCTCCGGCTATGGCTACACCTTC
CASSEAEVSGYGYTF
>.|TRBV29-1|.|TRBJ1-4
TGCAGCGCAGCCGGGAATGGAGGAAGTGAAAAACTGTTTTTT
CSAAGNGGSEKLFF
>.|TRBV15|.|TRBJ2-2
TGTGCCACCAGCCGGGCCCTATCCGGGGAGCTGTTTTTT
CATSRALSGELFF
>.|TRBV5-4|TRBD2|TRBJ2-5
TGTGCCAGCAGCTTGGGACTAGCGGGAGGAGAGACCCAGTACTTC
CASSLGLAGGETQYF
>.|TRBV27|.|TRBJ2-7
TGTGCCACCCTCAGGGGTGGGGAGCAGTACTTC
CATLRGGEQYF
>.|TRBV12-3/TRBV12-4|.|TRBJ1-2
TGTGCCAGCAGTTTCGGAGGTGGCTACACCTTC
CASSFGGGYTF
>.|TRBV10-2|.|TRBJ1-2
TGCGCCAGCAGTGAAGCTGGGACCTATGGCTACACCTTC
CASSEAGTYGYTF
>.|TRBV5-6|.|TRBJ1-5
TGTGCCAGCAGCGCTAACAGGAGGTGGGGGCAGCCCCAGCATTTT
CASSANRRWGQPQHF
>.|TRBV27|TRBD2|TRBJ2-1
TGTGCCAGCAGCCAAGAGGGACTAGCGGGAAAAGAGCAGTTCTTC
CASSQEGLAGKEQFF
>.|TRBV24-1|.|TRBJ1-3
TGTGCCACCAGTGATGCACGCTCCTCTGGAAACACCATATATTTT
CATSDARSSGNTIYF
>few|TRBV24-1|.|TRBJ2-2
TGTGCCACCAGTGATTTTGGGAGCACCGGGGAGCTGTTTTTT
CATSDFGSTGELFF
>once|TRBV5-6|.|TRBJ2-7
TGTGCCAGCAGCTTGGTGGATTCCTACGAGCAGTACTTC
CASSLVDSYEQYF
>once|TRBV20-1|TRBD1|TRBJ2-2
TGCAGTGCTAGTCGCGGACAGGGGGTATGGACCGGGGAGCTGTTTTTT
CSASRGQGVWTGELFF
>.|TRBV6-1|TRBD1|TRBJ1-5
TGTGCCAGCAGTGCCGGGACAGAAGATTATAGCAATCAGCCCCAGCATTTT
CASSAGTEDYSNQPQHF
>.|TRBV25-1|.|TRBJ2-7
TGTGCCAGCAGTGAATCGGGGCGGGGTGCCTACGAGCAGTACTTC
CASSESGRGAYEQYF
>.|TRBV19|.|TRBJ1-3
TGTGCCAGTAGTATAACAGGCCTCAGCTCTGGAAACACCATATATTTT
CASSITGLSSGNTIYF
>once|TRBV5-4|TRBD2|TRBJ2-1
TGTGCCAGCAGATCCGTAGCGGGAGGGCCTTACAATGAGCAGTTCTTC
CASRSVAGGPYNEQFF
>.|TRBV18|.|TRBJ1-2
TGTGCCAGCTCACCACAGGGAGGGAATGGCTACACCTTC
CASSPQGGNGYTF
>once|TRBV6-5|.|TRBJ2-5
TGTGCCAGCATCCTTATCGGGGCCGAGACCCAGTACTTC
CASILIGAETQYF
>.|TRBV4-1|TRBD2|TRBJ2-3
TGCGCCAGCAGCCTAGGACTAGCGGGAGGCAGCACAGATACGCAGTATTTT
CASSLGLAGGSTDTQYF
>few|TRBV3-1/TRBV3-2|.|TRBJ1-2
TGTGCCAGCAGCCAACACAGGGAATTCTGGAATGGCTACACCTTC
CASSQHREFWNGYTF
>.|TRBV18|.|TRBJ1-1
TGTGCCAGCTCACCTATAAGGGAGAACACTGAAGCTTTCTTT
CASSPIRENTEAFF
>.|TRBV7-9|TRBD1|TRBJ1-2
TGTGCCAGCAGCCTAGGGACAGGGGGCGCGGATGGCTACACCTTC
CASSLGTGGADGYTF
>.|TRBV6-5|.|TRBJ1-3
TGTGCCAGCAGTTACGGGTCTCCTGGAAACACCATATATTTT
CASSYGSPGNTIYF
>.|TRBV9|TRBD1|TRBJ2-1
TGTGCCAGCAGCGTAGCACCGGGACAGGGGCACAATGAGCAGTTCTTC
CASSVAPGQGHNEQFF
>.|TRBV3-1/TRBV3-2|TRBD1|TRBJ2-1
TGTGCCAGCAGCCAAGGGGACAGGAGCTACAATGAGCAGTTCTTC
CASSQGDRSYNEQFF
>.|TRBV7-2|.|TRBJ2-1
TGTGCCAGCAGCTTAGTCCTCCTAACCAATGAGCAGTTCTTC
CASSLVLLTNEQFF
>.|TRBV5-6|TRBD1|TRBJ1-1
TGTGCCAGCAGCTATTCGACAGGGGAAGGCACTGAAGCTTTCTTT
CASSYSTGEGTEAFF
>.|TRBV9|.|TRBJ1-2
TGTGCCAGCAGCGTAGGTAGAGGGGAATTGCGTGGCTACACCTTC
CASSVGRGELRGYTF